The entry below gives a single T cell receptor (beta chain) sequence along with its context. Its specificity is unknown. The sample belongs to a study of cytomegalovirus exposure and HLA in healthy donors. In the study overall: In terms of ancestry, the Caucasian-associated cluster contained roughly 80% of the 398 genotyped donors.

The CDR3 has 17 residues. Per germline, CDR1 MNHNS and CDR2 SASEGT. The V end lost 3 bases, the J end lost 0 bases, and 15 bases lay between the germline ends. Findings and limits, study-wide: Later on, a genetic analysis was performed. It linked a missense variant in DCLRE1C with V- and J-gene trimming of TCR beta. Reportedly, a later analysis found an Asian-associated ancestry cluster had fewer N-insertions than the roughly 700-donor mean.

Researchers ran the PCR with 60 Vbeta and 13 Jbeta primers. Data came from immunoSEQ multiplex PCR; TCRdb stores just in-frame clones and leaves some out. The sample holds about 120,000 clones, more than 65% seen once. This sequence joins TRBV6-1 and TRBJ1-5; D may be TRBD1 (6 bases). The sequenced material came from PBMCs. This TCR derives from a woman between 18 and 30 years old in good health and CMV-seronegative. CDR3: CASSEDHYRDSNQPQHF. The CDR3 region has the DNA TGTGCCAGCAGTGAGGACCATTACAGGGATAGCAATCAGCCCCAGCATTTT.